Each of the 22 T cell receptor beta chains below was sequenced from the same sample in a study of T cells after yellow fever vaccination (dated by TCRdb to between 2019 and 2020). Receptor libraries were prepared by 5' RACE. Sequencing used an Illumina HiSeq 2500. TCRdb took the public reads, trimmed them with fastp at Q25, ran MiXCR for clone calling and kept in-frame beta chains. Here each entry gathers all rows of one CDR3 protein and keeps the most common genes and DNA. This sample has hundreds of thousands of distinct CDR3 sequences in its table, and roughly an eighth of those were observed once. The ten largest account for 15% of the sample. The treatment or condition label of this sample denotes: live attenuated yellow fever vaccine strain. The starting material was PBMCs, obtained on the day of the yellow fever booster vaccination. The source is a man aged 30-40 years who received the YFV17D yellow fever vaccine.

This sequence joins TRBV15 and TRBJ2-7; the match to TRBD1 covers 11 bases. Per the germline V gene, CDR1 is LNHNV and CDR2 is YYDKDF (reference sequence). This CDR3 is built from 14 residues. V lost 3 bases and J lost 3; bases outside the gene matches: 1. CDR3 in DNA: TGTGCCACCAGCAGGGACAGGGGGCACTACGAGCAGTACTTC. Translated, it gives CATSRDRGHYEQYF.

CDR3 sequence reads: CSARDLGGAEAFF. The CDR3, as DNA: TGCAGTGCTAGAGATCTCGGGGGTGCGGAAGCTTTCTTT. The V and J genes are TRBV20-1 and TRBJ1-1, with D tentatively TRBD1 (5 bases). The V gene's germline CDR1 is DFQATT and CDR2 SNEGSKA (reference sequence). The CDR3 extends over 13 amino acids. With 0 bases removed from V and 8 bases from J, the gap between germline ends came to 13 bases.

The chain has TRBV24-1 and TRBJ2-1; 10 bases agree with TRBD2. Per the germline V gene, CDR1 is KGHDR and CDR2 is SFDVKD. The CDR3 is 16 amino acids. V shed 3 bases, J shed 7 bases, and the junction held 8 bases outside the gene matches. The CDR3 nucleotides are TGTGCCACCAGTGATCTACGGGGACTAGCGATAAATGAGCAGTTCTTC. It specifies CATSDLRGLAINEQFF.

This clonotype was detected a few times. The V gene is TRBV5-1, the J gene TRBJ1-1; a weak D match, TRBD1 (6 bases). The V end lost 3 bases, the J end lost 5 bases, and 14 bases lay between the germline ends. In germline, CDR1 is SGHRS, CDR2 YFSETQ. The CDR3 extends over 14 amino acids. The CDR3 loop reads CASSSGVTETEAFF. The CDR3, as DNA: TGCGCCAGCAGCTCAGGGGTGACGGAGACTGAAGCTTTCTTT.

This clonotype was observed a handful of times. The chain links TRBV7-2 to TRBJ2-1; D is perhaps TRBD2 (6 bases). V was clipped by 5 bases and J by 4 bases, with 21 bases between them. This CDR3 region has 17 residues. The germline gives CDR1 SGHTA, CDR2 FQGNSA. The CDR3 spells CASSGLALRGAYNEQFF. The CDR3, as DNA: TGTGCCAGCAGCGGACTGGCGTTACGCGGGGCGTACAATGAGCAGTTCTTC.

Only a few counts were recorded for this clonotype. The chain recombines TRBV2 with TRBJ2-1; a possible D gene is TRBD2 (5 bases). The germline CDR1 and CDR2 sequences are SNHLY and FYNNEI. V was trimmed by 4 bases and J by 6 bases, leaving 16 bases between them. This CDR3 has 15 residues. CDR3 DNA: TGTGCCAGCAGTGTTGATTCCCCCGGGGTCAATGAGCAGTTCTTC. Amino acids: CASSVDSPGVNEQFF.

The rearrangement links TRBV10-1 to TRBJ2-5, with 10 bases identical to TRBD2. The germline gives CDR1 WNHNN, CDR2 SYGVQD (reference sequence). The trim removed 6 bases at V and 5 bases at J, leaving 15 bases unmatched. CDR3 length: 17 residues. The chain's CDR3 is CASSPGIAGGITETQYF. CDR3 in DNA: TGCGCCAGCAGCCCCGGGATAGCGGGGGGAATCACGGAGACCCAGTACTTC.

This clonotype has a handful of counts. This chain joins TRBV6-1 and TRBJ2-1; a weak D match, TRBD2 (5 bases). The CDR3 totals 16 residues. Germline lookup yields CDR1 MNHNS and CDR2 SASEGT. Trimming removed 10 bases from V and 1 base from J, with 20 bases in between. CDR3 sequence (DNA): TGTGCCACCTTGACATGGGAGCCCGGGTCCTACAATGAGCAGTTCTTC. Residues: CATLTWEPGSYNEQFF.

The chain recombines TRBV20-1 with TRBJ2-7; 8 bases agree with TRBD2. The CDR3 spans 14 residues. The junction had 15 bases not matched to a gene; V was cut back by 6 bases and J by 8 bases. The germline CDR1 and CDR2 sequences are DFQATT and SNEGSKA (reference sequence). The CDR3 DNA reads as TGCAGTGCACCAGAGCGGGAGATCTTGATGAAGCAGTACTTC. Protein: CSAPEREILMKQYF.

The chain is built from TRBV21-1 and TRBJ2-6; TRBD1, as called in the table, went unchecked against the DNA. TRBV21-1 is tagged as a pseudogene. There are 16 residues in the CDR3. CDR3 residues: CASRGQWSSGANVLTF. The CDR3 nucleotides read TGTGCCAGCAGGGGACAGTGGAGCTCTGGGGCCAACGTCCTGACTTTC.

This chain connects TRBV19 to TRBJ2-1; TRBD2 matches at 14 bases. This CDR3 has 13 amino acids. Germline trimming cut 4 bases from V and 12 bases from J; bases unmatched to any gene: 2. Germline lookup yields CDR1 LNHDA and CDR2 SQIVND (reference sequence). This CDR3 is CASSTGLAGGQFF. CDR3 in DNA: TGTGCCAGTAGTACCGGACTAGCGGGAGGGCAGTTCTTC.

A remark on this clonotype: One junction end does not reproduce the germline sequence, and a read error may be involved. The rearrangement uses TRBV29-1 and TRBJ2-2; TRBD2 aligns across 9 bases. CDR3 length: 16 residues. Germline assignment: CDR1 SQVTM and CDR2 ANQGSEA. The CDR3 loop reads CSGSLGTSLNPGELFF. In DNA, the CDR3 is TGCAGCGGTTCTCTGGGGACTAGCCTGAACCCCGGGGAGCTGTTTTTT.

This clonotype was detected only a few times. The chain couples TRBV5-6 to TRBJ2-7; D gene ambiguous. Germline V gives CDR1 SGHDT, CDR2 YYEEEE. This CDR3 comprises 14 residues. V lost 3 bases and J 0 bases, leaving 10 bases between the germline ends. Here the CDR3 reads CASSYDFSSYEQYF. The CDR3 DNA follows: TGTGCCAGCAGCTATGACTTCTCCTCCTACGAGCAGTACTTC.

This clonotype was counted only a few times. V and J are TRBV12-3 or TRBV12-4 and TRBJ2-5; 7 nucleotides line up with TRBD1. J gave up 2 bases and V 3 bases, and 6 bases lay outside the gene matches. The CDR3 length is 15 residues. In DNA, the CDR3 is TGTGCCAGCAGTTTTGCAGCACAGGGGCAAGAGACCCAGTACTTC. Amino acids: CASSFAAQGQETQYF.

J is TRBJ1-6 and V is TRBV6-1; 7 nucleotides match TRBD1. V gave up 6 bases and J gave up 6 bases; unmatched junction bases: 11. CDR1 is MNHNS and CDR2 is SASEGT in the germline V gene. This CDR3 spans 16 amino acids. Here the CDR3 DNA reads TGTGCCAGCAGGACCGCAGCCGGGACAGTTAATTCACCCCTCCACTTT. Its translation is CASRTAAGTVNSPLHF.

This chain joins TRBV14 and TRBJ2-1; D is unresolved. From germline, CDR1 is SGHDN and CDR2 FVKESK. Trimming pared 1 base from V and 9 bases from J, leaving 10 bases between. The CDR3 is 13 residues long. CDR3: CASSQGRMSEQFF. CDR3 coding DNA: TGTGCCAGCAGCCAAGGTCGAATGAGTGAGCAGTTCTTC.

The V call is TRBV20-1, the J call TRBJ2-3, with 10 bases that match TRBD1. The CDR3 runs 13 residues. V lost 6 bases, J lost 6 bases, and 6 bases stayed unmatched. The germline CDR1 and CDR2 sequences are DFQATT and SNEGSKA (reference sequence). CDR3 DNA: TGCAGTGCCAGACAGGGGGCTGGGGATACGCAGTATTTT. Protein product: CSARQGAGDTQYF.

This clonotype showed up just a few times. The rearrangement uses TRBV7-2 and TRBJ1-5; maybe TRBD1 (5 bases). Trimming took 5 bases from V and 3 from J, leaving 14 bases between them. Germline CDR1 SGHTA, CDR2 FQGNSA. The CDR3 is 15 amino acids. The CDR3 DNA sequence: TGTGCCAGCAGCCCGGACACTGAGAACAATCAGCCCCAGCATTTT. Amino acid sequence: CASSPDTENNQPQHF.

This clonotype was observed a handful of times. The gene calls are TRBV14 and TRBJ2-3; 14 positions match TRBD2. J was trimmed by 7 bases and V by 6 bases; bases with no gene match: 9. This CDR3 is 16 amino acids long. The germline gives CDR1 SGHDN, CDR2 FVKESK. The CDR3 DNA sequence: TGTGCCAGCAGTCGACCCGGGACTAGCGGGGGTCATACGCAGTATTTT. Residues: CASSRPGTSGGHTQYF.

The chain has TRBV5-1 and TRBJ2-7; TRBD1 is a possible D gene (6 bases). CDR1 is SGHRS, CDR2 YFSETQ, per germline. This CDR3 is built from 15 residues. The V end was cut by 4 bases, the J end by 6 bases, with 20 bases between. CDR3 in DNA: TGCGCCAGCAGCCCCCCTCGGGCAGGGGTTGGCGAGCAGTACTTC. It is translated as CASSPPRAGVGEQYF.

This clonotype has more than one count but fewer than ten. The rearrangement uses TRBV20-1 and TRBJ2-1; TRBD2 matches 9 bases. The V and J ends lost 5 bases and 4 bases, in that order; junction bases with no gene match: 9. Germline V gene sequence: CDR1 DFQATT, CDR2 SNEGSKA (reference sequence). This CDR3 is built from 15 residues. CDR3 DNA: TGCAGTGCTGCCCCAGGCGGGAGGGGATACAATGAGCAGTTCTTC. It translates to CSAAPGGRGYNEQFF.

This chain uses TRBV29-1 with TRBJ1-2; 9 positions match TRBD1. The CDR3 contains 13 residues. The ends lost 3 bases at V and 4 bases at J; junction bases unmatched: 3. Germline V gene data show CDR1 as SQVTM and CDR2 as ANQGSEA. Here the CDR3 DNA reads TGCAGCGTTGACCGGACAGGGGCCTATGGCTACACCTTC. It yields the protein CSVDRTGAYGYTF.